This passage covers 25 T cell receptor beta chains from one sample sequenced in a study of post-analysis software for immune sequencing data. Broader study findings: Controls showed lower frequencies than patients for roughly five TRBV segments, and TRBV5-6, TRBV5-1 and TRBV20-1 were among these.

No antigen has been assigned to these receptors. Carried by the TCR beta cDNA libraries were unique molecular identifiers. TCRdb used MiXCR to reprocess the PCR reads, holding one entry per CDR3 protein. The sample lists 380,000 or so distinct CDR3 sequences, roughly 30% occurring once. Sequences were obtained from blood. The source of these receptors is a girl between 5 and 17 years old with multiple sclerosis.

This clonotype was recorded once. V is TRBV24-1 and J is TRBJ2-3; TRBD2 matches 11 bases. Germline assignment: CDR1 KGHDR and CDR2 SFDVKD. V lost 3 bases and J lost 2; bases outside the gene matches: 12. There are 19 residues in the CDR3. The CDR3 region has the DNA TGTGCCACCAGTGATCACCGGGATAGCGGGGGGGTTATCACAGATACGCAGTATTTT. Amino acid sequence: CATSDHRDSGGVITDTQYF.

The V and J genes are TRBV3-1 and TRBJ2-3; a possible D gene is TRBD2 (6 bases). Germline CDR1 and CDR2: LGHDT and YNNKEL (reference sequence). The CDR3 sequence is 17 residues long. The V end was cut by 0 bases, the J end by 4 bases, with 17 bases between. The CDR3 loop is CASSQERDSQEADTQYF. CDR3 DNA: TGTGCCAGCAGCCAAGAGCGGGACTCACAAGAAGCAGATACGCAGTATTTT.

The chain employs TRBV5-1 and TRBJ2-7; 8 bases are shared with TRBD2. Germline V gene lookup returns CDR1 SGHRS and CDR2 YFSETQ. This CDR3 is built from 16 residues. With V trimmed by 0 bases and J by 3 bases, 8 bases remained unmatched. The DNA for the CDR3 is TGCGCCAGCAGCTTGGCCGGCGGACTAGCCTACTACGAGCAGTACTTC. Amino acids: CASSLAGGLAYYEQYF.

The rearrangement uses TRBV6-5 and TRBJ1-2; 7 nucleotides line up with TRBD1. V lost 5 bases, J lost 4 bases, and 10 bases stayed unmatched. This CDR3 contains 15 residues. Germline V CDR1 and CDR2: MNHEY, SVGAGI. CDR3 in DNA: TGTGCCAGCAGTCATGGGACAGCCTTTACCTATGGCTACACCTTC. Translating gives CASSHGTAFTYGYTF.

This chain joins TRBV7-9 and TRBJ2-1; D gene ambiguous. CDR1 is SEHNR, CDR2 FQNEAQ, per germline (reference sequence). Trimming left V 1 base short and J 5 bases short, with 6 bases between. The CDR3 has 13 amino acids. Written as DNA, the CDR3 is TGTGCCAGCAGCTTAGGGGGTCACAATGAGCAGTTCTTC. Encoded protein: CASSLGGHNEQFF.

This clonotype was detected many times. This chain uses TRBV10-3 with TRBJ2-7; TRBD2 is a possible D gene (6 bases). The length of the CDR3 is 14 residues. The V and J ends lost 7 bases and 1 base respectively, with 14 bases between them. Germline CDR1 is ENHRY and CDR2 is SYGVKD. This CDR3 is CAINPGTFSYEQYF. DNA for the CDR3: TGTGCCATCAATCCCGGGACTTTTTCCTACGAGCAGTACTTC.

This clonotype was detected only a few times. The rearrangement uses TRBV4-1 and TRBJ2-1, with TRBD1 matching over 7 bases. V lost 2 bases to trimming and J lost 10 bases; unmatched junction nucleotides: 17. Germline values: CDR1 MGHRA, CDR2 YSYEKL. This CDR3 spans 17 amino acids. The CDR3 here is CASSQTPGTVGREEQFF. The CDR3 DNA follows: TGCGCCAGCAGCCAAACCCCGGGGACAGTGGGTAGGGAGGAGCAGTTCTTC.

This chain links TRBV3-1 with TRBJ1-5, with 9 bases identical to TRBD1. Germline assignment: CDR1 LGHDT and CDR2 YNNKEL (reference sequence). The CDR3 is made up of 16 amino acids. V dropped 3 bases and J dropped 7; count of bases not matched to a gene: 10. CDR3 bases: TGTGCCAGCAGCCATCCCGGGACAGGGCGAGGGCAGCCCCAGCATTTT. Its translation is CASSHPGTGRGQPQHF.

The rearrangement joins TRBV6-1 to TRBJ2-7, with D unresolved. The CDR3 consists of 14 residues. Germline-derived CDR1 and CDR2 are MNHNS and SASEGT. The V end lost 0 bases, the J end lost 6 bases, and 12 bases lay between the germline ends. This CDR3 reads CASSEAGSRPEQYF. CDR3 coding DNA: TGTGCCAGCAGTGAAGCGGGCAGTCGCCCCGAGCAGTACTTC.

This clonotype was seen a handful of times. V usage is TRBV29-1 and J usage is TRBJ1-2, with a tentative D call TRBD1 (5 bases). Per germline, CDR1 SQVTM and CDR2 ANQGSEA. CDR3 length: 14 residues. The V end was cut by 0 bases, the J end by 12 bases, with 20 bases between. The CDR3 is CSVEDPWDRVKDTF. The CDR3 nucleotides are TGCAGCGTTGAAGATCCCTGGGACCGCGTGAAGGACACCTTC.

Comment on this clonotype: The junction shows a germline mismatch at one end, possibly a read error. The chain joins TRBV12-3 or TRBV12-4 to TRBJ2-3; D is tentatively TRBD1 or TRBD2 (5 bases each). The length of the CDR3 is 13 residues. CDR3 protein: CASTRDRADAQYF. For the CDR3, the DNA is TGTGCCAGCACCCGGGACCGCGCAGATGCGCAGTATTTT.

This clonotype has a handful of counts. The genes are TRBV4-1 and TRBJ2-1; TRBD2 matches 14 bases. The CDR3 is 20 residues long. Germline CDR1 reads MGHRA; CDR2 reads YSYEKL. Losses at the gene ends were 5 bases for V and 3 bases for J; bases not matched to a gene: 15. CDR3 residues: CASSATRLAGGRSYYNEQFF. CDR3 in DNA: TGCGCCAGCAGCGCTACACGACTAGCGGGGGGGCGGTCCTACTACAATGAGCAGTTCTTC.

This clonotype was seen only a few times. The CDR3 here is CASSPGTGGRTYEQYF. DNA of the CDR3: TGTGCCAGCAGCCCCGGGACAGGGGGCCGCACCTACGAGCAGTACTTC. The chain recombines TRBV12-3 or TRBV12-4 with TRBJ2-7; TRBD1 agrees at 12 bases. Losses at the gene ends were 6 bases for V and 2 bases for J; bases not matched to a gene: 8. The CDR3 runs 16 residues.

This clonotype has just one count. The chain has TRBV28 and TRBJ2-3; 12 nucleotides match TRBD2. The CDR3 has 15 residues. The V gene's germline CDR1 is MDHEN and CDR2 SYDVKM. With 7 bases clipped from V and 5 bases from J, the junction kept 7 bases outside the gene matches. The CDR3 sequence: CASTLAGGPLDTQYF. The CDR3 DNA reads TGTGCCAGCACCCTAGCGGGGGGGCCTTTAGATACGCAGTATTTT.

This clonotype was counted only a few times. The chain carries TRBV7-9 and TRBJ2-1; 8 nucleotides align to TRBD1. The CDR3 extends over 15 amino acids. After removal of 5 bases from V and 8 bases from J, the junction contained 11 bases not matched to a gene. CDR1 is SEHNR and CDR2 is FQNEAQ in the germline V gene (reference sequence). The CDR3 DNA reads as TGTGCCAGCAGCGAAACAGGGGGTCTGGCCTATGAGCAGTTCTTC. Translation: CASSETGGLAYEQFF.

V is TRBV12-3 or TRBV12-4 and J is TRBJ2-7; no clear D gene. This CDR3 is 15 amino acids long. Trimming took off 6 bases at V and 1 base at J, with 16 bases between the two ends. CDR3 residues: CASSPDQSPSYEQYF. In DNA, the CDR3 is TGTGCCAGCAGCCCCGACCAAAGCCCTTCCTACGAGCAGTACTTC.

This clonotype showed up just a few times. CDR3 region: CASSFRGRGNTGELFF. As DNA, the CDR3 is TGTGCCAGCAGTTTCAGGGGCAGGGGGAACACCGGGGAGCTGTTTTTT. The gene calls are TRBV28 and TRBJ2-2; tentatively, D is TRBD1 (6 bases). Germline assignment: CDR1 MDHEN and CDR2 SYDVKM. V dropped 3 bases and J dropped 1 base, with 12 bases sitting between them. This CDR3 contains 16 residues.

The genes are TRBV3-1 and TRBJ2-7; TRBD1 aligns across 10 bases. The trim removed 1 base at V and 9 bases at J, leaving 9 bases unmatched. The germline V gene encodes CDR1 LGHDT and CDR2 YNNKEL (reference sequence). This CDR3 contains 15 residues. The CDR3 DNA is TGTGCCAGCAGCCAAGCTTGGACAGGGGGAACCAGGCAGTACTTC. It yields the protein CASSQAWTGGTRQYF.

The chain has TRBV6-2 or TRBV6-3 and TRBJ1-5; 7 bases are shared with TRBD1. This CDR3 spans 14 amino acids. V lost 6 bases, J lost 2 bases, and 4 bases stayed unmatched. Germline V gene lookup returns CDR1 MNHEY and CDR2 SVGEGT. CDR3 nucleotides: TGTGCCAGCAGCCAAGGGACAGGCAATCAGCCCCAGCATTTT. It codes for CASSQGTGNQPQHF.

This clonotype was seen a handful of times. The junction does not match germline at one end; this may be a read error. This chain links TRBV29-1 with TRBJ1-1, with 7 positions matching TRBD1. The CDR3 is 12 residues long. Per germline, CDR1 SQVTM and CDR2 ANQGSEA. The CDR3 here is CSVASGQTEAFF. The CDR3 nucleotides are TGCAGCGTCGCCTCGGGACAGACTGAGGCTTTCTTT.

The rearrangement links TRBV20-1 to TRBJ2-7; possible D gene TRBD1, 6 bases. The CDR3 consists of 13 residues. From germline, CDR1 is DFQATT and CDR2 SNEGSKA (reference sequence). V gave up 5 bases and J gave up 10 bases, with 21 bases separating them. CDR3 in DNA: TGCAGTGCTCCAGGGCAGGGGATCGATACCCAGTACTTC. Amino acid sequence: CSAPGQGIDTQYF.

The J gene is TRBJ1-1, the V gene TRBV5-8; 11 bases line up with TRBD1. The length of the CDR3 is 15 residues. Germline V lookup: CDR1 SGHTS, CDR2 YDEGEE. Trimming removed 1 base from V and 5 bases from J; junction bases left unmatched: 4. The CDR3 spells CASSLSGQGGTEAFF. The CDR3, as DNA: TGTGCCAGCAGCTTGTCGGGACAGGGGGGGACTGAAGCTTTCTTT.

The chain employs TRBV18 and TRBJ2-1; a weak D match, TRBD1 (6 bases). CDR1 KGHSH and CDR2 LQKENI come from the germline V gene. V lost 1 base, J lost 6 bases, and 19 bases lay in between. The CDR3 has 17 amino acids. The chain's CDR3 is CASSPQIGRGISNEQFF. The CDR3 bases are TGTGCCAGCTCACCACAAATTGGCAGGGGCATTTCCAATGAGCAGTTCTTC.

The chain employs TRBV12-3 or TRBV12-4 and TRBJ1-5, with a tentative D call TRBD1 (6 bases). There are 13 residues in the CDR3. V lost 6 bases to trimming and J lost 5 bases, with 11 bases between them. In DNA form, the CDR3 reads TGTGCCAGCAGCCGAGGGGGAGATCAGCCCCAGCATTTT. Amino acids: CASSRGGDQPQHF.

The genes are TRBV7-2 and TRBJ2-3, with TRBD2 matching over 12 bases. The trim removed 8 bases at V and 6 bases at J, leaving 6 bases unmatched. Germline CDR1 is SGHTA and CDR2 is FQGNSA. CDR3 size: 14 residues. As DNA, the CDR3 is TGTGCCAGCGGACTAGCGGGGCCCAGGGATACGCAGTATTTT. Translating gives CASGLAGPRDTQYF.